The sequence of this T cell receptor beta chain was determined in a study of cytomegalovirus exposure and HLA in healthy donors. General observations from the study: V segments that were indistinguishable, TRBV6-2 and TRBV6-3 among them, were omitted from analysis. Presence/absence analyses rested on an assumption that sequencing depth was roughly uniform across donors. In an earlier analysis, in some 600 donors, most V segments appeared productive either ~87% or ~30% of the time.

The PCR employed 60 Vbeta primers together with 13 Jbeta primers. The assay was immunoSEQ multiplex PCR, and TCRdb's table has in-frame clones only and misses some. In total, the table holds approximately 150,000 clones. Worth noting for this clone: Its cognate antigen is unknown.

The V end was cut by 3 bases, the J end by 5 bases, with 11 bases between. This CDR3 comprises 13 residues. CDR1 is SGDLS, CDR2 YYNGEE, per germline. Donors were nominally healthy when sampled, though unrecorded immune exposures were likely. This chain connects TRBV9 to TRBJ1-2; D is unresolved. This TCR came from a woman under 30 in good health and CMV-seronegative. Material: PBMCs. This CDR3 is CASSDDSRYGYTF. CDR3 nucleotides: TGTGCCAGCAGCGACGATTCGAGGTATGGCTACACCTTC.